The 8 T cell receptor beta chains below come from one sample, sequenced in a study of T cells in Graves' hyperthyroidism and ophthalmopathy. Researchers took RNA transcripts and amplified the TCR beta CDR3 regions from them. First-round RT-PCR with HTBI primers amplified the TCR CDR3 region. A single record per CDR3 protein comes from TCRdb applying MiXCR to the multiplex PCR reads. The sample includes fewer than 650,000 distinct CDR3 sequences, 14% of them seen just once. Sequencing used blood. Every receptor here comes from a woman in her thirties with Graves' hyperthyroidism that later progressed to Graves' ophthalmopathy.

Many counts were recorded for this clonotype. The J gene is TRBJ2-1, the V gene TRBV2; 8 bases are a match to TRBD2. Germline V gene lookup returns CDR1 SNHLY and CDR2 FYNNEI. The length of the CDR3 is 14 residues. Trimming cost V 7 bases and J 7 bases; bases outside gene matches: 9. This CDR3 is CASNPAGEGNEQFF. The DNA of the CDR3 is TGTGCCAGCAATCCAGCGGGAGAAGGTAATGAGCAGTTCTTC.

This clonotype was seen many times. The J gene is TRBJ2-7, the V gene TRBV20-1; TRBD1 agrees at 10 bases. Per germline, CDR1 DFQATT and CDR2 SNEGSKA (reference sequence). There are 15 residues in the CDR3. Trimming removed 2 bases from V and 4 bases from J; junction bases left unmatched: 8. The CDR3 protein is CSARFTLGQGYEQYF. As DNA, the CDR3 is TGCAGTGCTAGATTCACTCTGGGACAGGGGTACGAGCAGTACTTC.

The rearrangement uses TRBV7-2 and TRBJ2-7; 8 bases are shared with TRBD1. The length of the CDR3 is 13 residues. Germline values: CDR1 SGHTA, CDR2 FQGNSA. Trimming at V came to 4 bases and at J to 6 bases, leaving 5 bases not matched to a gene. In nucleotides, the CDR3 is TGTGCCAGCAGCTCCTCCAGGGGGCGCGAGCAGTACTTC. Amino acids: CASSSSRGREQYF.

This clonotype was counted between two and nine times. The V and J genes are TRBV7-3 and TRBJ2-5, with a tentative D call TRBD1 (6 bases). V lost 5 bases and J 4 bases, leaving 20 bases between the germline ends. Germline V gene data show CDR1 as SGHTA and CDR2 as FQGTGA. This CDR3 has 16 amino acids. Here the CDR3 DNA reads TGTGCCAGCAGCCCAAACGCCCAGGGGACGCGAGAGACCCAGTACTTC. Translated, it gives CASSPNAQGTRETQYF.

This clonotype was counted many times. The rearrangement links TRBV3-1 to TRBJ2-2; no firm D call. In germline, CDR1 is LGHDT, CDR2 YNNKEL (reference sequence). Trimming took 2 bases from V and 5 from J, leaving 9 bases between them. This CDR3 is built from 14 residues. The CDR3 DNA reads as TGTGCCAGCAGCCAACGACTGGCGACCGGGGAGCTGTTTTTT. It codes for CASSQRLATGELFF. Using reference TRBV3-1 and TRBJ2-2 for the parts outside the CDR3, the full variable domain is DTAVSQTPKYLVTQMGNDKSIKCEQNLGHDTMYWYKQDSKKFLKIMFSYNNKELIINETVPNRFSPKSPDKAHLNLHINSLELGDSAVYFCASSQRLATGELFFGEGSRLTVL.

This clonotype was counted at least ten times. The rearrangement links TRBV7-9 to TRBJ2-7; weak D call: TRBD1 (6 bases). CDR3 length: 16 residues. V lost 3 bases and J 1 base, leaving 16 bases between the germline ends. Germline V gene data show CDR1 as SEHNR and CDR2 as FQNEAQ (reference sequence). CDR3 sequence (DNA): TGTGCCAGCAGCTTTAAAGGGGGAGAGGGGTCCTACGAGCAGTACTTC. Protein product: CASSFKGGEGSYEQYF. The complete variable domain, with remaining parts taken from reference TRBV7-9 and TRBJ2-7, reads DTGVSQNPRHKITKRGQNVTFRCDPISEHNRLYWYRQTLGQGPEFLTYFQNEAQLEKSRLLSDRFSAERPKGSFSTLEIQRTEQGDSAMYLCASSFKGGEGSYEQYFGPGTRLTVT.

This clonotype was detected ten times or more. This rearrangement joins TRBV20-1 to TRBJ2-7; TRBD1 is a possible D gene (6 bases). CDR1 DFQATT and CDR2 SNEGSKA come from the germline V gene (reference sequence). CDR3 length: 15 amino acids. Trimming pared 3 bases from V and 3 bases from J, leaving 18 bases between. This CDR3 reads CSASPPTGTLYEQYF. The CDR3 DNA reads as TGCAGTGCTAGCCCTCCGACAGGTACCCTCTACGAGCAGTACTTC.

On this clonotype: An end of the junction does not agree with germline; a read error may underlie this. The V call is TRBV4-1, the J call TRBJ1-1, with D possibly TRBD1 on 6 matching bases. The CDR3 has 17 residues. The germline V gene has CDR1 MGHRA and CDR2 YSYEKL. CDR3 coding DNA: TGCGCCAGCACCTTCCTCCAGTCGGACAGCATGAACAATGAAGCTTTCTTT. It specifies CASTFLQSDSMNNEAFF.